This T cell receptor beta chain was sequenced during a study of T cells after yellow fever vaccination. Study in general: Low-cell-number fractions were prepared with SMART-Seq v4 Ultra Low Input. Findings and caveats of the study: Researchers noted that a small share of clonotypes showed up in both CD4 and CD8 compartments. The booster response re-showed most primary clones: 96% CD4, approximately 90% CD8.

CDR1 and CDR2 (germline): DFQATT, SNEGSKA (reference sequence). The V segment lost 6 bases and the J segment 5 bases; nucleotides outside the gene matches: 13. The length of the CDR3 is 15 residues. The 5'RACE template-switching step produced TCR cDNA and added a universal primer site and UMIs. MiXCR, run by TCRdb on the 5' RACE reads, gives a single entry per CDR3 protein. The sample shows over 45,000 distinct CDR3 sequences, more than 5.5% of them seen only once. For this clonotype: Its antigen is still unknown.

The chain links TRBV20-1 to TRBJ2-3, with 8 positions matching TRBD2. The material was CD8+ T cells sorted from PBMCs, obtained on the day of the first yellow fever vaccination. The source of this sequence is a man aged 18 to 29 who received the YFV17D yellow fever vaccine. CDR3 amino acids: CSASRSGGRKDTQYF. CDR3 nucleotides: TGCAGTGCATCGCGCAGCGGGGGCCGAAAAGATACGCAGTATTTT.